The present TCR beta chain was sequenced within a study of T-cell memory formation after mild COVID-19. Study results and limitations: Researchers report contracting CD4+ clones mostly in CM and EM, with CD8+ clones in EMRA. A second wave expanding day 15 to 37 was CD4+-biased; contracting clones were balanced.

Comments on this clonotype: Its specificity is unknown.

MiXCR, applied by TCRdb to the 5' RACE reads, yields one record per CDR3 protein. The table lists approximately 240,000 distinct CDR3 sequences, roughly 15% of them singletons, with around 3.7% in the top ten. Germline lookup yields CDR1 SEHNR and CDR2 FQNEAQ (reference sequence). The CDR3 is 14 amino acids. V dropped 5 bases and J dropped 5 bases, with 15 bases sitting between them. The TCR was taken from a man aged 18 to 30 who had mild COVID-19 (a few samples of this study predate the infection). Cell type and time point are not known. The source material was PBMCs or a T cell subset sorted from them (not recorded which). This chain links TRBV7-9 with TRBJ1-1, with D tentatively TRBD1 (6 bases). CDR3 residues: CASSQQGGGTEAFF. The CDR3 DNA reads TGTGCCAGCAGCCAACAGGGCGGAGGTACTGAAGCTTTCTTT.